These 28 T cell receptor beta chains share one sample of origin, sequenced in a study of T cell responses to AZD1222 COVID-19 vaccine. The repertoire was sequenced with immunoSEQ multiplex PCR; TCRdb's copy has only in-frame clones and lacks some. Of approximately 170,000 clones listed, about 86% are singletons. The sequences come from peripheral blood, collected 28 days after the second AZD1222 dose. These receptors were collected from an adult who received the AZD1222 COVID-19 vaccine.

The rearrangement joins TRBV5-1 to TRBJ2-7, with 7 bases fitting TRBD1. The V segment lost 3 bases and the J segment 2 bases; nucleotides outside the gene matches: 14. Per germline, CDR1 SGHRS and CDR2 YFSETQ. The CDR3 loop spans 17 amino acids. CDR3 bases: TGCGCCAGCAGCTCGACCCTATTGGGAAGGGGGCCCTACGAGCAGTACTTC. This codes for CASSSTLLGRGPYEQYF.

V and J are TRBV6-5 and TRBJ1-5; tentatively, D is TRBD1 (6 bases). V was cut by 6 bases and J by 6 bases, with 12 bases left in between. The V gene's germline CDR1 is MNHEY and CDR2 SVGAGI. There are 13 residues in the CDR3. CDR3 nucleotides: TGTGCCAGCAGCAACAGGGTAGGTCAGCCCCAGCATTTT. It encodes CASSNRVGQPQHF.

V gene TRBV7-8 combines with J gene TRBJ1-2; D is unclear. The CDR3 extends over 14 amino acids. V was pared by 0 bases and J by 8 bases, with 13 bases between. Germline V CDR1 and CDR2: SGHVS, FQNEAQ. CDR3 bases: TGTGCCAGCAGCTTAGCGGCCGAAATAGGGGGCTACACCTTC. Encoded protein: CASSLAAEIGGYTF.

The chain joins TRBV10-2 to TRBJ2-1; 9 positions match TRBD2. Germline V gives CDR1 WSHSY, CDR2 SAAADI. J gave up 9 bases and V 8 bases, and 11 bases lay outside the gene matches. CDR3 length: 14 amino acids. The CDR3 is CASLGRGGRSEQFF. The CDR3 bases are TGCGCCAGCTTAGGGCGGGGGGGCCGCAGTGAGCAGTTCTTC.

The chain employs TRBV19 and TRBJ2-1; D may be TRBD2 (5 bases). The CDR3 totals 15 residues. V lost 4 bases and J lost 8, with 18 bases in between. The germline gives CDR1 LNHDA, CDR2 SQIVND (reference sequence). The CDR3 loop is CASSTDGMGLDEQFF. The CDR3 DNA is TGTGCCAGTAGTACGGACGGGATGGGTCTCGATGAGCAGTTCTTC.

This clone was counted between two and nine times. Because the CDR3's place on the DNA is in doubt, the DNA is left out and the CDR3 is given as listed by TCRdb. V gene TRBV6-6 combines with J gene TRBJ2-7; the table's TRBD1 call for D was not verified on the DNA. In germline, CDR1 is MNHNY, CDR2 SVGAGI (reference sequence). The CDR3 contains 14 residues when both ends are counted. CDR3 sequence: CASSTSDRGHEQYF.

The chain uses TRBV6-5 and TRBJ1-2, with 8 bases fitting TRBD1. There are 14 residues in the CDR3. Per germline, CDR1 MNHEY and CDR2 SVGAGI. J was trimmed by 2 bases and V by 7 bases; bases with no gene match: 6. CDR3 amino acids: CASTRQGQNYGYTF. CDR3 DNA: TGTGCCAGCACCCGACAGGGGCAGAACTATGGCTACACCTTC.

The CDR3 here is CASSSPPGAPGLGVNTQYF. CDR3 nucleotide sequence: TGCGCCAGCAGCTCCCCGCCCGGTGCACCGGGACTAGGGGTTAATACGCAGTATTTT. V usage is TRBV5-1 and J usage is TRBJ2-3, with 8 bases fitting TRBD2. The CDR3 spans 19 residues. Germline V gene sequence: CDR1 SGHRS, CDR2 YFSETQ. V was clipped by 3 bases and J by 7 bases; unmatched bases: 22.

The chain recombines TRBV19 with TRBJ1-5; tentative D call: TRBD1 (5 bases). Germline V gene lookup returns CDR1 LNHDA and CDR2 SQIVND (reference sequence). The V and J ends lost 7 bases and 5 bases respectively, with 12 bases between them. The CDR3 contains 13 residues. The CDR3 DNA follows: TGTGCCAGTACCGCTTGGGGGTATCAGCCCCAGCATTTT. This encodes CASTAWGYQPQHF.

This chain links TRBV9 with TRBJ2-7; D not certain. This CDR3 contains 10 residues. Trimming cost V 7 bases and J 2 bases, with 4 bases left between them. Germline V CDR1 and CDR2: SGDLS, YYNGEE. CDR3 sequence (DNA): TGTGCCAGCCGTACCTACGAGCAGTACTTC. It translates to CASRTYEQYF.

J is TRBJ1-2 and V is TRBV4-1, with D perhaps matching TRBD1 (6 bases). Trimming pared 0 bases from V and 4 bases from J, leaving 15 bases between. Germline V gives CDR1 MGHRA, CDR2 YSYEKL. There are 16 residues in the CDR3. This chain's CDR3 is CASSQDTQGKGYGYTF. The CDR3 DNA sequence: TGCGCCAGCAGCCAAGATACCCAGGGGAAAGGCTATGGCTACACCTTC.

The gene calls are TRBV29-1 and TRBJ1-4, with D perhaps matching TRBD1 (5 bases). The germline V gene has CDR1 SQVTM and CDR2 ANQGSEA. The CDR3 length is 12 residues. V lost 7 bases to trimming and J lost 8 bases, with 14 bases between them. CDR3 protein: CSALGVKEKLFF. For the CDR3, the DNA is TGCAGCGCCTTAGGGGTGAAGGAAAAACTGTTTTTT.

The rearrangement joins TRBV4-2 to TRBJ1-2; TRBD1 matches at 9 bases. V lost 4 bases, J lost 4 bases, and 7 bases stayed unmatched. The CDR3 covers 15 residues. Looked up from germline, CDR1 is LGHNA and CDR2 is YNFKEQ. The CDR3 reads CASSPRDREGYGYTF. CDR3 bases: TGTGCCAGCAGCCCCCGGGACAGGGAAGGCTATGGCTACACCTTC.

The gene calls are TRBV5-4 and TRBJ2-7, with D perhaps TRBD1 (6 bases). There are 14 residues in the CDR3. The V gene lost 2 bases and the J gene lost 5 bases, with 14 bases spanning the gap. Germline lookup yields CDR1 SGHNT and CDR2 YYREEE (reference sequence). For the CDR3, the DNA is TGTGCCAGCAGCTTAGACCAGGGGCGGCACGAGCAGTACTTC. It yields the protein CASSLDQGRHEQYF.

In DNA form, the CDR3 reads TGCGCCAGCAGCCATTCGGACCAGCCCTACGAGCAGTACTTC. Its protein is CASSHSDQPYEQYF. The chain carries TRBV4-3 and TRBJ2-7; D not resolved. V dropped 3 bases and J dropped 2 bases, with 11 bases sitting between them. The CDR3 runs to 14 residues. CDR1 LGHNA and CDR2 YSLEER come from the germline V gene.

J is TRBJ2-2 and V is TRBV7-3; D gene uncertain. The germline V gene has CDR1 SGHTA and CDR2 FQGTGA. The length of the CDR3 is 11 residues. The V end was cut by 5 bases, the J end by 4 bases, with 2 bases between. CDR3 in amino acids: CASSATGELFF. The CDR3 nucleotides are TGTGCCAGCAGCGCCACCGGGGAGCTGTTTTTT.

The rearrangement uses TRBV10-3 and TRBJ1-2, with 9 bases fitting TRBD1. V dropped 0 bases and J dropped 5; count of bases not matched to a gene: 7. Per the germline V gene, CDR1 is ENHRY and CDR2 is SYGVKD. This CDR3 is 16 amino acids long. In DNA, the CDR3 is TGTGCCATCAGTGAGTCTGGACAGGGGTTGGGTTATGGCTACACCTTC. Translated, it gives CAISESGQGLGYGYTF.

CDR3 in amino acids: CASTKPPGMNTEAFF. The CDR3 DNA follows: TGTGCCAGCACCAAACCACCGGGAATGAACACTGAAGCTTTCTTT. The rearrangement joins TRBV6-6 to TRBJ1-1; D not resolved. This CDR3 has 15 residues. The V gene lost 7 bases and the J gene lost 0 bases, with 15 bases spanning the gap. The germline gives CDR1 MNHNY, CDR2 SVGAGI (reference sequence).

This rearrangement joins TRBV28 to TRBJ1-5; a weak D match, TRBD1 (5 bases). Germline CDR1 reads MDHEN; CDR2 reads SYDVKM. The germline V and J ends were trimmed by 6 bases and 6 bases, with 12 bases remaining between them. CDR3 size: 13 residues. CDR3 amino acids: CASRSRGSQPQHF. In nucleotides, the CDR3 is TGTGCCAGCAGGTCGAGGGGCAGTCAGCCCCAGCATTTT.

The chain employs TRBV19 and TRBJ1-5; tentative D call: TRBD1 (6 bases). Trimming shortened V by 0 bases and J by 2 bases, and 17 bases separated the two germline ends. Germline CDR1 LNHDA, CDR2 SQIVND (reference sequence). The CDR3 is made up of 18 amino acids. CDR3 sequence reads: CASSIDRQTGNGNQPQHF. Written as DNA, the CDR3 is TGTGCCAGTAGTATAGACCGCCAGACAGGTAATGGCAATCAGCCCCAGCATTTT.

The chain has TRBV7-9 and TRBJ1-2; D is undetermined. Trimming shortened V by 5 bases and J by 8 bases, and 9 bases separated the two germline ends. The CDR3 extends over 11 amino acids. Germline V gene data show CDR1 as SEHNR and CDR2 as FQNEAQ (reference sequence). CDR3 in amino acids: CASSLKGGYTF. For the CDR3, the DNA is TGTGCCAGCAGCCTAAAGGGCGGCTACACCTTC. The full variable domain, with the rest looked up from reference TRBV7-9 and TRBJ1-2, is DTGVSQNPRHKITKRGQNVTFRCDPISEHNRLYWYRQTLGQGPEFLTYFQNEAQLEKSRLLSDRFSAERPKGSFSTLEIQRTEQGDSAMYLCASSLKGGYTFGSGTRLTVV.

The chain is built from TRBV19 and TRBJ1-4, with D possibly being TRBD1 (5 bases). Germline V gene sequence: CDR1 LNHDA, CDR2 SQIVND (reference sequence). Trimming pared 9 bases from V and 5 bases from J, leaving 13 bases between. The CDR3 is 13 residues long. The CDR3 DNA sequence: TGTGCCAGCTCTCGACAGCGGAATGAAAAACTGTTTTTT. This translates into CASSRQRNEKLFF.

J is TRBJ2-7 and V is TRBV4-1; D is ambiguous. Germline CDR1 is MGHRA and CDR2 is YSYEKL. V lost 1 base, J lost 1 base, and 14 bases lay in between. This CDR3 has 16 residues. CDR3 protein: CASSQGGNRVSYEQYF. The CDR3 DNA sequence: TGCGCCAGCAGCCAAGGGGGAAATCGGGTTTCCTACGAGCAGTACTTC.

Here the CDR3 reads CARSGPGQGNEKLFF. The CDR3 DNA is TGTGCCAGAAGCGGACCGGGACAGGGAAATGAAAAACTGTTTTTT. This sequence joins TRBV5-3 and TRBJ1-4, with 9 positions matching TRBD1. TRBV5-3 carries the ORF label, with uncertain function. The CDR3 contains 15 residues. J was trimmed by 5 bases and V by 4 bases; bases with no gene match: 6.

Comments on this clone: Other DNA sequences within the sample encode an identical CDR3. The chain couples TRBV4-2 to TRBJ2-3; D is unresolved. V lost 1 base, J lost 4 bases, and 3 bases lay in between. The CDR3 extends over 12 amino acids. Germline V gives CDR1 LGHNA, CDR2 YNFKEQ. The CDR3: CASSQAADTQYF. As DNA, the CDR3 is TGTGCCAGCAGCCAAGCAGCAGATACGCAGTATTTT.

The genes are TRBV5-1 and TRBJ2-6; 7 nucleotides match TRBD1. CDR1 is SGHRS and CDR2 is YFSETQ in the germline V gene. V was pared by 4 bases and J by 2 bases, with 3 bases of the junction left unmatched. The CDR3 is 15 residues long. CDR3 DNA: TGCGCCAGCAGCGCCGACAGGGCTGGGGCCAACGTCCTGACTTTC. Its protein product is CASSADRAGANVLTF. The variable domain in full, with the rest retrieved from reference TRBV5-1 and TRBJ2-6, is KAGVTQTPRYLIKTRGQQVTLSCSPISGHRSVSWYQQTPGQGLQFLFEYFSETQRNKGNFPGRFSGRQFSNSRSEMNVSTLELGDSALYLCASSADRAGANVLTFGAGSRLTVL.

V and J are TRBV18 and TRBJ2-7; D remains ambiguous. The germline gives CDR1 KGHSH, CDR2 LQKENI. The CDR3 loop spans 16 amino acids. V lost 6 bases and J lost 4, with 22 bases in between. The CDR3 is CASSPWQTSPGYEQYF. In DNA, the CDR3 is TGTGCCAGCTCGCCCTGGCAAACCTCCCCCGGGTACGAGCAGTACTTC.

CDR3 in amino acids: CASSLEAVSYEQYF. The CDR3 coding sequence is TGTGCCAGCAGCTTGGAGGCAGTTTCCTACGAGCAGTACTTC. V usage is TRBV5-4 and J usage is TRBJ2-7, with D unresolved. CDR1 is SGHNT, CDR2 YYREEE, per germline (reference sequence). The V and J ends lost 0 bases and 1 base respectively, with 8 bases between them. The CDR3 has 14 residues.